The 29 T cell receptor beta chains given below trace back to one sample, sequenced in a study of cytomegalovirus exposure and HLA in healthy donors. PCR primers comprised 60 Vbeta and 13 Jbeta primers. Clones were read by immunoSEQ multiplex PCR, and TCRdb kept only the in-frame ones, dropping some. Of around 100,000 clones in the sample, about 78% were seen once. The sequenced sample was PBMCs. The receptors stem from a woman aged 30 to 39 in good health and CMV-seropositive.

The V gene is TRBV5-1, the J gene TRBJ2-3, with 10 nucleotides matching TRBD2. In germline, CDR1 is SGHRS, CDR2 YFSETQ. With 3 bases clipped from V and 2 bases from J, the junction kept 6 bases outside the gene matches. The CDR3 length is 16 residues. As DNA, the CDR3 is TGCGCCAGCAGCTCCGGGACTAGCGCCCTCACAGATACGCAGTATTTT. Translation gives CASSSGTSALTDTQYF.

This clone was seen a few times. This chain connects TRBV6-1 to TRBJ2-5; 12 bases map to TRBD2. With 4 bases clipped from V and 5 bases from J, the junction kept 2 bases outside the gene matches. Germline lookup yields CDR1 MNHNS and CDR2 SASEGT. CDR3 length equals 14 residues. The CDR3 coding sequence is TGTGCCAGCAGTGGACTAGCGGGAGCGGAGACCCAGTACTTC. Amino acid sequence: CASSGLAGAETQYF.

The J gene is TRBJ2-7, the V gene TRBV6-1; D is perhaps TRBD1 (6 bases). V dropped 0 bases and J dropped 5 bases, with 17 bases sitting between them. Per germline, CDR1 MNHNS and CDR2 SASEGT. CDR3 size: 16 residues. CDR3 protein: CASSEAWGPLLDEQYF. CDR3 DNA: TGTGCCAGCAGTGAAGCGTGGGGGCCCCTTTTGGACGAGCAGTACTTC.

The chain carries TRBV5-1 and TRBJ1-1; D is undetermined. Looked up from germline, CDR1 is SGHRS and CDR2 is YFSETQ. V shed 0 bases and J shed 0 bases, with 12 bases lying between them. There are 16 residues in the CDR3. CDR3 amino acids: CASSLDGGLMNTEAFF. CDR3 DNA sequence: TGCGCCAGCAGCTTGGACGGCGGCCTTATGAACACTGAAGCTTTCTTT.

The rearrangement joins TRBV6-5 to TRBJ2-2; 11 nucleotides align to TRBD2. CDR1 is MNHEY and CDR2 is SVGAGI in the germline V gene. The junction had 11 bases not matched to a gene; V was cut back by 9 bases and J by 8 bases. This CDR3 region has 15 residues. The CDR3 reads CASLRLAGSKGELFF. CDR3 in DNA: TGTGCCAGTTTGAGACTAGCGGGATCCAAGGGGGAGCTGTTTTTT.

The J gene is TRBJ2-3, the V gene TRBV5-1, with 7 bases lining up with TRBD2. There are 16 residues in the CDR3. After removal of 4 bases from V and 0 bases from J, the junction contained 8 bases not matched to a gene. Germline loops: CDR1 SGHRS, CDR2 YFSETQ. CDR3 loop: CASSLWGGDSTDTQYF. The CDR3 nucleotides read TGCGCCAGCAGCCTTTGGGGAGGGGATAGCACAGATACGCAGTATTTT.

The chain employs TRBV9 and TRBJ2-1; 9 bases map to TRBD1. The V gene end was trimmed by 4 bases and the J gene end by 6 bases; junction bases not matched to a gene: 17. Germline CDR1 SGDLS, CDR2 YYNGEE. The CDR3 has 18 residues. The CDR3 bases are TGTGCCAGCAGCCCAAGGCTACTCGGGACAGGGATCGTCAATGAGCAGTTCTTC. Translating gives CASSPRLLGTGIVNEQFF. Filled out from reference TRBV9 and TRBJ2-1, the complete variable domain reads DSGVTQTPKHLITATGQRVTLRCSPRSGDLSVYWYQQSLDQGLQFLIQYYNGEERAKGNILERFSAQQFPDLHSELNLSSLELGDSALYFCASSPRLLGTGIVNEQFFGPGTRLTVL.

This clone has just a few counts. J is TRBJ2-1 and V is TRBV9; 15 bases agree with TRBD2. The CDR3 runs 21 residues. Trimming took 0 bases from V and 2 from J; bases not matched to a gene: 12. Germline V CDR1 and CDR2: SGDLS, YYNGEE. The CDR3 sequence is CASSVVEMGLAGGGPYNEQFF. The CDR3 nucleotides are TGTGCCAGCAGCGTAGTCGAGATGGGACTAGCGGGGGGCGGTCCCTACAATGAGCAGTTCTTC.

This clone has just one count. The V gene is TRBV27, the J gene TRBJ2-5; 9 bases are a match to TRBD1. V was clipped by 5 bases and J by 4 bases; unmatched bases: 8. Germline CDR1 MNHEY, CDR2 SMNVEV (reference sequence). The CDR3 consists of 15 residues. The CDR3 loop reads CASSGAGQGGETQYF. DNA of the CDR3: TGTGCCAGCAGTGGGGCGGGACAGGGTGGAGAGACCCAGTACTTC.

CDR3 sequence reads: CASSYLDTRNTIYF. The CDR3 DNA follows: TGTGCCAGCAGTTATCTGGACACGAGAAACACCATATATTTT. The V gene is TRBV6-6, the J gene TRBJ1-3, with D maybe TRBD1 (5 bases). The CDR3 length is 14 residues. Germline V gene sequence: CDR1 MNHNY, CDR2 SVGAGI (reference sequence). Between the trimmed V and J ends, which lost 3 bases and 5 bases, there was a span of 11 bases.

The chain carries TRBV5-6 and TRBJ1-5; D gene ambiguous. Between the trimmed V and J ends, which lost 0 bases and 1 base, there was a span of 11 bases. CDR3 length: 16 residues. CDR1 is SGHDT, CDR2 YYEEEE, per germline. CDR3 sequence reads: CASSLDWGASNQPQHF. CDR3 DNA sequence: TGTGCCAGCAGCTTGGATTGGGGAGCGAGCAATCAGCCCCAGCATTTT.

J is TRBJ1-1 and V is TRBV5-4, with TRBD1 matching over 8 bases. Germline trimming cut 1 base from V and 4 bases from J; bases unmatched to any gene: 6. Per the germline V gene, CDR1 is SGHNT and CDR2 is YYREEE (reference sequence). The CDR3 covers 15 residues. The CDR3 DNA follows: TGTGCCAGCAGCTTGATCGGACAGGGCGGCACTGAAGCTTTCTTT. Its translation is CASSLIGQGGTEAFF.

CDR3 nucleotide sequence: TGTGCCAGCAGCACCGGACAGGGGGGTTCCGAGCAGTACTTC. Protein sequence: CASSTGQGGSEQYF. V is TRBV7-3 and J is TRBJ2-7; 10 bases are shared with TRBD1. Trimming at V came to 5 bases and at J to 6 bases, leaving 7 bases not matched to a gene. In germline, CDR1 is SGHTA, CDR2 FQGTGA. This CDR3 has 14 amino acids.

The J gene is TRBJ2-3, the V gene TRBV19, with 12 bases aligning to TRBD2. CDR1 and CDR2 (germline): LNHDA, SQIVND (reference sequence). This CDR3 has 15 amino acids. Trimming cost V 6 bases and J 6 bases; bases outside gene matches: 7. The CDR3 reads CASRRPGLAGDTQYF. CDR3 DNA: TGTGCCAGTAGGAGGCCGGGACTAGCGGGCGATACGCAGTATTTT.

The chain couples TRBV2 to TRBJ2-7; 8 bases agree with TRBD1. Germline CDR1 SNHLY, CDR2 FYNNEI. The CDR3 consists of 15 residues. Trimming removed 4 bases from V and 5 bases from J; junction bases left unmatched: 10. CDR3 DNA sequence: TGTGCCAGCAGTGTTTCAGGGGGCTCTTGGGACGAGCAGTACTTC. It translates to CASSVSGGSWDEQYF.

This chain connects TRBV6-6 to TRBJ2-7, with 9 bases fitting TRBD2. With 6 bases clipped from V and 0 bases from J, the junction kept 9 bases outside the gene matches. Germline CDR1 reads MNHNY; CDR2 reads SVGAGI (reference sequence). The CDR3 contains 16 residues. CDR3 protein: CASSPQGAGGSYEQYF. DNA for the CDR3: TGTGCCAGCAGCCCTCAGGGAGCGGGAGGCTCCTACGAGCAGTACTTC.

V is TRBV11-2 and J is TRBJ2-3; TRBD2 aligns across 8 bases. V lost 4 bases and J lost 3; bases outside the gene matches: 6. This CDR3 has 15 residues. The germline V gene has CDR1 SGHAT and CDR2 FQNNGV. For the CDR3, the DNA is TGTGCCAGCAGCTCGGGGGGGTCCCCAACAGATACGCAGTATTTT. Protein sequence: CASSSGGSPTDTQYF.

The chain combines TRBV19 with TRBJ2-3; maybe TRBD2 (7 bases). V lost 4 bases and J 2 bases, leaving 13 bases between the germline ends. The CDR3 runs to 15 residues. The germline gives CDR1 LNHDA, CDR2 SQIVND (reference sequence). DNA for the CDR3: TGTGCCAGTAGTAAGGGGGACTACTACACAGATACGCAGTATTTT. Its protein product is CASSKGDYYTDTQYF.

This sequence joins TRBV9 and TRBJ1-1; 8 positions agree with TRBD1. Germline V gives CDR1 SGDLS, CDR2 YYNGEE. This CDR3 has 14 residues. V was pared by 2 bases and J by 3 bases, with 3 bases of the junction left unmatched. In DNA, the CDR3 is TGTGCCAGCAGCGTCAGGGGGCAGGACACTGAAGCTTTCTTT. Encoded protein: CASSVRGQDTEAFF. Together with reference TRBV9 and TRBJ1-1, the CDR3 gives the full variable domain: DSGVTQTPKHLITATGQRVTLRCSPRSGDLSVYWYQQSLDQGLQFLIQYYNGEERAKGNILERFSAQQFPDLHSELNLSSLELGDSALYFCASSVRGQDTEAFFGQGTRLTVV.

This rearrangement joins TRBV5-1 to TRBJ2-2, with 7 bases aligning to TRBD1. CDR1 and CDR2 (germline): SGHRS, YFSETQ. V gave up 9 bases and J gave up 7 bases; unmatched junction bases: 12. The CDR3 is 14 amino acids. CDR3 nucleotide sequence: TGCGCCATCACCGGGACAGTCCTCAACGGGGAGCTGTTTTTT. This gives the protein CAITGTVLNGELFF.

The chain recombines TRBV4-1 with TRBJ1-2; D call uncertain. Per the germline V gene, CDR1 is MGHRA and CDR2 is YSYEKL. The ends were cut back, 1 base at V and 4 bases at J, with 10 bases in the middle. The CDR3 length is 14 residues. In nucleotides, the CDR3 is TGCGCCAGCAGCCAAGGACCAGGACTCTATGGCTACACCTTC. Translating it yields CASSQGPGLYGYTF.

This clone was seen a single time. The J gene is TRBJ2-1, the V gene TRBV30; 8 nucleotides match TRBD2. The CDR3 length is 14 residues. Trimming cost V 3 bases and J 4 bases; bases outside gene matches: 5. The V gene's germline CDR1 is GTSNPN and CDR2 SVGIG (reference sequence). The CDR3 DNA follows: TGTGCCTGGAGAGACCGGGGGGGATACAATGAGCAGTTCTTC. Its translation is CAWRDRGGYNEQFF.

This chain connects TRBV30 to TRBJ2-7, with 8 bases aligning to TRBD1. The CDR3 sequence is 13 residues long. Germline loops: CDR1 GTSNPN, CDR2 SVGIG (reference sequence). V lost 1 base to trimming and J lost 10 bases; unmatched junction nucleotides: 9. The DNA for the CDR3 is TGTGCCTGGAGTGGCAGGGGGCCGGGCACCCAGTACTTC. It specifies CAWSGRGPGTQYF.

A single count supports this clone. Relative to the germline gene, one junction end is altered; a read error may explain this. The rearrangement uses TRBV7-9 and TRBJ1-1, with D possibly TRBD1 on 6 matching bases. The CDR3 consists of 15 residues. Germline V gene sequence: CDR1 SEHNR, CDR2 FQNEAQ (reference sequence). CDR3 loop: CSSSPAAGEYTEAFF. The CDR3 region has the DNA TGTTCCAGCAGTCCCGCCGCAGGGGAATACACTGAAGCTTTCTTT.

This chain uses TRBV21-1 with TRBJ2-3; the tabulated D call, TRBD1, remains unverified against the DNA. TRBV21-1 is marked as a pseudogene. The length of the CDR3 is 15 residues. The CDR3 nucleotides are TGTGCCAGCAGCAAGTTCCCTTCAGGCACAGATACGCAGTATTTT. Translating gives CASSKFPSGTDTQYF.

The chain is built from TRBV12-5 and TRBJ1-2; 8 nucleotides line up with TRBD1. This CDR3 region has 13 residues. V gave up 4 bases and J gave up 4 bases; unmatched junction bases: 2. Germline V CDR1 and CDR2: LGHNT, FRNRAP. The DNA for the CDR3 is TGTGCTAGTGGTTGGACAGGGCGCTATGGCTACACCTTC. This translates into CASGWTGRYGYTF.

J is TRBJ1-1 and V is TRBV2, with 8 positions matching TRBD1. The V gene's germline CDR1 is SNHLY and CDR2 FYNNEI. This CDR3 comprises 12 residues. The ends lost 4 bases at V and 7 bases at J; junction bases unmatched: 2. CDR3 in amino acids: CASSGDRSEAFF. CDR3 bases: TGTGCCAGCAGTGGGGACAGGAGTGAAGCTTTCTTT.

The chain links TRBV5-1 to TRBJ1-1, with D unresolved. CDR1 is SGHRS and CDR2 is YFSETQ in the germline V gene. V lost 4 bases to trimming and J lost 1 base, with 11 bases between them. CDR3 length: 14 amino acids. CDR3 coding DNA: TGCGCCAGCAGCAGCGAGGGCCAGAACACTGAAGCTTTCTTT. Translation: CASSSEGQNTEAFF.

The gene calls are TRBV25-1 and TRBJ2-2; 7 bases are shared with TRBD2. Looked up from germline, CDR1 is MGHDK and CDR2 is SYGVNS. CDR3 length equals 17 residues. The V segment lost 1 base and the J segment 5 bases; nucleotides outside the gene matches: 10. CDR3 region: CASSESPGRTWTGELFF. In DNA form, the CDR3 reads TGTGCCAGCAGTGAATCTCCCGGGAGGACGTGGACCGGGGAGCTGTTTTTT.